This TCR beta chain was recovered during a study of blood T cell repertoires in COVID-19. At the level of the study: Samples representing acute and convalescent COVID-19 were sourced from the United States, Italy and Spain. T cells, B-cell-depleted T cells, or PBMCs provided the cDNA or gDNA that served as material.

Per the authors' pipeline: Quantification of nucleated cells was approximated via reference gene primer amplification. The repertoire was sequenced with immunoSEQ multiplex PCR; TCRdb's copy has only in-frame clones and lacks some. V and J calls and clone size are given by that table; D and trimming were obtained from the DNA. In the table there are 200,000 to 300,000 clones, approximately 86% of which are singletons. The germline gives CDR1 GTSNPN, CDR2 SVGIG (reference sequence). Trimming took 0 bases from V and 3 from J; bases not matched to a gene: 2. The CDR3 sequence is 14 residues long. This TCR was sampled from a human donor in a cohort sampled during active COVID-19. The sample consisted of peripheral blood. The chain joins TRBV30 to TRBJ2-3; 8 nucleotides match TRBD2. The CDR3 region is CAWSVGGGTDTQYF. In DNA, the CDR3 is TGTGCCTGGAGTGTAGGCGGGGGGACAGATACGCAGTATTTT. Using reference TRBV30 and TRBJ2-3 for the parts outside the CDR3, the full variable domain is SQTIHQWPATLVQPVGSPLSLECTVEGTSNPNLYWYRQAAGRGLQLLFYSVGIGQISSEVPQNLSASRPQDRQFILSSKKLLLSDSGFYLCAWSVGGGTDTQYFGPGTRLTVL.